A single sample is the source of the 27 T cell receptor beta chains below, sequenced in a study of T cells after posttransplantation cyclophosphamide. This table comes from immunoSEQ multiplex PCR, and its TCRdb copy is limited to in-frame clones, with some not included. The record shows over 30,000 clones for this sample, with no singletons present. Input material: PBMCs. These TCRs come from a girl aged 10 to 17 in good health, CMV-negative, and a related stem cell transplant donor.

This clone has just a few counts. This chain links TRBV30 with TRBJ1-2; perhaps TRBD1 as D (5 bases). Germline V gives CDR1 GTSNPN, CDR2 SVGIG (reference sequence). This CDR3 is built from 13 residues. V lost 4 bases and J lost 4, with 13 bases in between. The CDR3: CAWNAGPSYGYTF. CDR3 DNA: TGTGCCTGGAATGCGGGACCGAGCTATGGCTACACCTTC. Combining the CDR3 with reference TRBV30 and TRBJ1-2 gives the whole variable domain SQTIHQWPATLVQPVGSPLSLECTVEGTSNPNLYWYRQAAGRGLQLLFYSVGIGQISSEVPQNLSASRPQDRQFILSSKKLLLSDSGFYLCAWNAGPSYGYTFGSGTRLTVV.

This clone has just a few counts. This rearrangement joins TRBV10-3 to TRBJ2-5; TRBD2 aligns across 14 bases. The V gene end was trimmed by 3 bases and the J gene end by 5 bases; junction bases not matched to a gene: 8. The CDR3 has 17 residues. From germline, CDR1 is ENHRY and CDR2 SYGVKD. The CDR3 DNA reads as TGTGCCATCAGTGACCCCGGGACTAGCGGGAGCTGGGAGACCCAGTACTTC. It specifies CAISDPGTSGSWETQYF.

Ten or more counts support this clone. This chain connects TRBV5-1 to TRBJ2-3; no reliable D call. V was pared by 3 bases and J by 5 bases, with 13 bases between. CDR3 size: 14 residues. Germline CDR1 and CDR2: SGHRS and YFSETQ. The CDR3 protein is CASSSIGVRDTQYF. The CDR3 coding sequence is TGCGCCAGCAGCTCCATTGGAGTTCGAGATACGCAGTATTTT.

This clone was observed many times. V and J are TRBV9 and TRBJ2-1; no clear D. CDR1 is SGDLS and CDR2 is YYNGEE in the germline V gene. This CDR3 is built from 13 residues. V lost 4 bases and J 6 bases, leaving 11 bases between the germline ends. CDR3 residues: CASSLSHSNEQFF. The CDR3 bases are TGTGCCAGCAGCCTCTCTCACAGCAATGAGCAGTTCTTC.

This clone has at least ten counts. The V gene is TRBV7-3, the J gene TRBJ2-6; 7 bases fit TRBD1. The CDR3 sequence is 15 residues long. The V segment lost 3 bases and the J segment 2 bases; nucleotides outside the gene matches: 1. Germline loops: CDR1 SGHTA, CDR2 FQGTGA. CDR3 in amino acids: CASSFTGAGANVLTF. CDR3 DNA: TGTGCCAGCAGCTTCACAGGGGCTGGGGCCAACGTCCTGACTTTC.

As concerns this clone: At one end the junction does not follow the germline gene, possibly because of a read error. The chain joins TRBV7-9 to TRBJ1-5, with no clear D. Germline V lookup: CDR1 SEHNR, CDR2 FQNEAQ (reference sequence). The CDR3 spans 14 residues. The chain's CDR3 is CASSLAGSNRPQHF. The CDR3 DNA is TGTGCCAGCAGCTTAGCAGGGAGCAATCGGCCCCAGCATTTT.

The chain joins TRBV29-1 to TRBJ2-7, with 7 bases fitting TRBD2. Trimming removed 4 bases from V and 0 bases from J; junction bases left unmatched: 6. CDR1 and CDR2 (germline): SQVTM, ANQGSEA. This CDR3 spans 14 amino acids. The CDR3: CSVAWGGPSYEQYF. As DNA, the CDR3 is TGCAGCGTTGCTTGGGGGGGTCCCTCCTACGAGCAGTACTTC.

This clone was seen at least ten times. The chain couples TRBV19 to TRBJ2-7, with D hard to call. The germline V and J ends were trimmed by 6 bases and 2 bases, with 11 bases remaining between them. Germline V gene data show CDR1 as LNHDA and CDR2 as SQIVND (reference sequence). This CDR3 is built from 13 residues. CDR3 sequence (DNA): TGTGCCAGTAGCACACAGATTACCTACGAGCAGTACTTC. It is translated as CASSTQITYEQYF.

This clone was recorded many times. V usage is TRBV6-5 and J usage is TRBJ1-2; unclear D gene. This CDR3 has 15 amino acids. Deletions cut 6 bases from V and 1 base from J, with 15 bases between. Germline CDR1 and CDR2: MNHEY and SVGAGI. In DNA, the CDR3 is TGTGCCAGCAGCCTCGCCGGAGGGTTTAACTATGGCTACACCTTC. Translation gives CASSLAGGFNYGYTF.

At least ten counts were recorded for this clone. The J gene is TRBJ2-3, the V gene TRBV10-1; D is undetermined. The V end lost 1 base, the J end lost 2 bases, and 10 bases lay between the germline ends. Germline V gene lookup returns CDR1 WNHNN and CDR2 SYGVQD (reference sequence). The CDR3 length is 15 residues. CDR3 nucleotides: TGCGCCAGCAGTGAGTGGTCGGTGAACACAGATACGCAGTATTTT. It yields the protein CASSEWSVNTDTQYF.

This clone was counted at least ten times. The rearrangement uses TRBV2 and TRBJ2-7; 8 bases align to TRBD2. From germline, CDR1 is SNHLY and CDR2 FYNNEI. CDR3 size: 15 residues. V lost 8 bases, J lost 6 bases, and 15 bases stayed unmatched. Written as DNA, the CDR3 is TGTGCCAGCCACGGAAATGAGCGGGAGAACTCCGAGCAGTACTTC. This sequence encodes CASHGNERENSEQYF.

This clone was picked up a small number of times. The J gene is TRBJ2-5, the V gene TRBV7-2, with TRBD2 identical over 8 bases. Trimming at V came to 7 bases and at J to 5 bases, leaving 3 bases not matched to a gene. The CDR3 runs 12 residues. Germline CDR1 SGHTA, CDR2 FQGNSA. The CDR3 DNA sequence: TGTGCCAGCACCCCGGGGGGGGAGACCCAGTACTTC. Encoded protein: CASTPGGETQYF.

This clone was detected ten times or more. This sequence joins TRBV29-1 and TRBJ1-1; D gene uncertain. The V gene lost 0 bases and the J gene lost 4 bases, with 15 bases spanning the gap. CDR3 length: 15 amino acids. Germline values: CDR1 SQVTM, CDR2 ANQGSEA. The CDR3 here is CSVEEAASWSTEAFF. In DNA form, the CDR3 reads TGCAGCGTTGAAGAGGCGGCATCCTGGAGCACTGAAGCTTTCTTT.

This clone occurred a few times. The rearrangement links TRBV7-6 to TRBJ1-5; 8 nucleotides align to TRBD1. Germline V gene data show CDR1 as SGHVS and CDR2 as FNYEAQ. This CDR3 has 15 residues. The J segment lost 4 bases and the V segment lost 2 bases, leaving 4 bases of the junction unmatched. As DNA, the CDR3 is TGTGCCAGCAGCTTATACACAGGGGGGAATCAGCCCCAGCATTTT. It encodes CASSLYTGGNQPQHF.

This clone was seen ten or more times. This rearrangement joins TRBV29-1 to TRBJ1-2; 8 bases match TRBD1. V lost 0 bases to trimming and J lost 4 bases; unmatched junction nucleotides: 1. Looked up from germline, CDR1 is SQVTM and CDR2 is ANQGSEA. This CDR3 spans 13 amino acids. CDR3 sequence reads: CSVEEQGGYGYTF. The CDR3 region has the DNA TGCAGCGTTGAAGAACAGGGGGGCTATGGCTACACCTTC.

This clone was recorded many times. The chain combines TRBV4-1 with TRBJ2-1, with 15 positions matching TRBD2. Germline lookup yields CDR1 MGHRA and CDR2 YSYEKL. Trimming removed 0 bases from V and 8 bases from J; junction bases left unmatched: 2. CDR3 length: 16 residues. CDR3: CASSQEWTSGRDEQFF. CDR3 nucleotides: TGCGCCAGCAGCCAAGAGTGGACTAGCGGGAGGGATGAGCAGTTCTTC.

This clone was counted a few times. CDR3: CASSYLINNEQFF. In DNA, the CDR3 is TGTGCCAGCAGTTACTTAATTAACAATGAGCAGTTCTTC. V usage is TRBV6-5 and J usage is TRBJ2-1; no reliable D call. The CDR3 spans 13 residues. CDR1 is MNHEY and CDR2 is SVGAGI in the germline V gene. V was clipped by 1 base and J by 5 bases, with 6 bases between them.

This clone was found many times. V usage is TRBV19 and J usage is TRBJ2-5, with 7 bases identical to TRBD2. The CDR3 sequence is 15 residues long. Germline V gives CDR1 LNHDA, CDR2 SQIVND (reference sequence). V lost 5 bases to trimming and J lost 2 bases; unmatched junction nucleotides: 8. CDR3 amino acids: CASSAPGGGQETQYF. The CDR3 bases are TGTGCCAGTAGTGCCCCCGGGGGAGGGCAAGAGACCCAGTACTTC.

This clone was detected ten times or more. This chain joins TRBV10-1 and TRBJ1-1, with D possibly matching TRBD1 (5 bases). V was shortened by 6 bases and J by 0 bases, with 8 bases between the two germline ends. Germline V gives CDR1 WNHNN, CDR2 SYGVQD (reference sequence). The CDR3 contains 13 residues. The CDR3 DNA sequence: TGCGCCAGCAGACAGGACATGAACACTGAAGCTTTCTTT. Protein product: CASRQDMNTEAFF.

This clone has just a few counts. This chain joins TRBV4-1 and TRBJ2-7; 8 bases match TRBD2. Germline V lookup: CDR1 MGHRA, CDR2 YSYEKL. The V segment lost 6 bases and the J segment 2 bases; nucleotides outside the gene matches: 9. This CDR3 spans 15 amino acids. The CDR3 nucleotides read TGCGCCAGCAGTCAACCTGCGGGAGGCGCCTACGAGCAGTACTTC. Protein: CASSQPAGGAYEQYF.

This clone was detected many times. The chain combines TRBV5-6 with TRBJ1-3; unclear D gene. The CDR3 has 16 amino acids. Germline CDR1 reads SGHDT; CDR2 reads YYEEEE. V shed 4 bases and J shed 0 bases, with 14 bases lying between them. This CDR3 is CASSLMRMLSGNTIYF. As DNA, the CDR3 is TGTGCCAGCAGCCTCATGAGGATGCTCTCTGGAAACACCATATATTTT.

At least ten counts were recorded for this clone. This rearrangement joins TRBV30 to TRBJ1-4; D call uncertain. V shed 2 bases and J shed 5 bases, with 3 bases lying between them. CDR1 and CDR2 (germline): GTSNPN, SVGIG (reference sequence). The CDR3 has 11 residues. The DNA of the CDR3 is TGTGCCTGGAGTCAGAATGAAAAACTGTTTTTT. This codes for CAWSQNEKLFF.

The chain has TRBV27 and TRBJ2-7, with TRBD2 matching 10 bases. The V and J ends lost 4 bases and 2 bases, in that order; junction bases with no gene match: 11. The CDR3 spans 17 residues. Germline CDR1 MNHEY, CDR2 SMNVEV (reference sequence). The CDR3 DNA is TGTGCCAGCAGTTGGGGAGTTGGGACTAGCGCGGCCTACGAGCAGTACTTC. It is translated as CASSWGVGTSAAYEQYF.

This chain joins TRBV7-9 and TRBJ2-3, with no clear D. This CDR3 has 14 amino acids. V shed 1 base and J shed 2 bases, with 7 bases lying between them. CDR1 is SEHNR and CDR2 is FQNEAQ in the germline V gene (reference sequence). This CDR3 reads CASSLGWPTDTQYF. CDR3 bases: TGTGCCAGCAGCTTAGGGTGGCCCACAGATACGCAGTATTTT.

V gene TRBV18 combines with J gene TRBJ2-5, with D tentatively TRBD2 (5 bases). The germline gives CDR1 KGHSH, CDR2 LQKENI. Trimming pared 3 bases from V and 2 bases from J, leaving 7 bases between. The length of the CDR3 is 13 residues. CDR3 amino acids: CASSPGVQETQYF. The CDR3 DNA follows: TGTGCCAGCTCACCGGGAGTTCAAGAGACCCAGTACTTC.

This clone was seen only a few times. V and J are TRBV28 and TRBJ1-5; no clear D gene. Per germline, CDR1 MDHEN and CDR2 SYDVKM. The CDR3 is 12 amino acids. V was trimmed by 2 bases and J by 3 bases, leaving 2 bases between them. The DNA for the CDR3 is TGTGCCAGCAGTTTACTCAATCAGCCCCAGCATTTT. This translates into CASSLLNQPQHF.

The table lists this clone with a few counts. This chain joins TRBV27 and TRBJ1-1; 7 bases agree with TRBD1. Germline CDR1 is MNHEY and CDR2 is SMNVEV (reference sequence). The CDR3 has 16 amino acids. After removal of 5 bases from V and 1 base from J, the junction contained 10 bases not matched to a gene. In DNA, the CDR3 is TGTGCCAGCAGTATCTACCAGACAGGGCCGAACACTGAAGCTTTCTTT. Encoded protein: CASSIYQTGPNTEAFF.